This T cell receptor beta chain was identified in a study of PD-1 blockade in classical Hodgkin lymphoma. Study findings and constraints: Patients newly diagnosed and complete responders had comparable baseline diversity.

The V segment lost 4 bases and the J segment 7 bases; nucleotides outside the gene matches: 5. Germline lookup yields CDR1 ENHRY and CDR2 SYGVKD. The CDR3 has 15 amino acids. Libraries were prepared by immunoSEQ multiplex PCR; TCRdb keeps only in-frame clonotypes and omits some of them. Among about 29,000 clones listed, around four fifths were seen once. Notes on this clone: No antigen is known for it.

Exposure to brentuximab vedotin varied, and each patient had relapsed following autologous stem cell transplantation. The sample here was peripheral blood mononuclear cells (PBMCs), taken before the second cycle of nivolumab. This chain connects TRBV10-3 to TRBJ1-6; 9 bases align to TRBD1. The receptor was derived from a human donor with classical Hodgkin lymphoma. CDR3 residues: CAISGRDRANSPLHF. CDR3 nucleotide sequence: TGTGCCATCAGTGGCCGGGACAGGGCCAATTCACCCCTCCACTTT.